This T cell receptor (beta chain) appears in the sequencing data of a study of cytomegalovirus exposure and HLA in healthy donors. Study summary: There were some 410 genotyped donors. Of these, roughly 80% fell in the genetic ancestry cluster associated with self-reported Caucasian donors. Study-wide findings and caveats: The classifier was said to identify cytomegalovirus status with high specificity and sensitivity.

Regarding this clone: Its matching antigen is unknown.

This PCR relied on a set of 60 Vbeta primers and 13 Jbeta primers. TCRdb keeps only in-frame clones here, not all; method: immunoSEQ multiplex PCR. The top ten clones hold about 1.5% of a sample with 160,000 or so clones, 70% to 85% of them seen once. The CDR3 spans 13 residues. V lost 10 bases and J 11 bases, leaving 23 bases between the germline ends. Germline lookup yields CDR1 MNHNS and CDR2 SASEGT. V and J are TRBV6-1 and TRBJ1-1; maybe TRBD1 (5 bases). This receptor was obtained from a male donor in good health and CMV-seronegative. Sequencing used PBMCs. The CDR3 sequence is CATGGRGGLMAFF. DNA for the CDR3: TGTGCCACCGGGGGACGGGGTGGATTGATGGCTTTCTTT.